The 20 T cell receptor beta chains reported below all come from one sample, sequenced in a study of regulatory T cells in long-lasting Graves disease. Time point meaning: persistent/refractory GD, antithyroid drugs over 5 years with positive TRAb. Following extraction of RNA from PBMCs, that RNA was used to make the TCR library. Arm-PCR with iRepertoire HTBI primers amplified the CDR3 regions for these TCR beta libraries. Each CDR3 protein is one row after TCRdb ran MiXCR on the multiplex PCR reads. Of hundreds of thousands of distinct CDR3 sequences listed, less than 25% were seen once; the top ten hold less than 9%. The sequencing used peripheral blood mononuclear cells (PBMCs), collected when the disease was refractory, from a patient treated with antithyroid drugs. The receptors were gathered from a female donor with Graves disease.

This clonotype came up many times. The rearrangement uses TRBV6-1 and TRBJ2-2; a possible D gene is TRBD1 (5 bases). Between the trimmed V and J ends, which lost 4 bases and 0 bases, there was a span of 9 bases. The CDR3 has 15 amino acids. Germline-derived CDR1 and CDR2 are MNHNS and SASEGT. CDR3 bases: TGTGCCAGCAGTGTTTGGACATCGAACACCGGGGAGCTGTTTTTT. It yields the protein CASSVWTSNTGELFF.

This clonotype has only a few counts. The chain is built from TRBV29-1 and TRBJ2-5; perhaps TRBD2 as D (5 bases). Trimming removed 4 bases at V and 4 bases at J, with 13 bases between. Germline V lookup: CDR1 SQVTM, CDR2 ANQGSEA. The CDR3 sequence is 13 residues long. The CDR3 bases are TGCAGCGTTGGTCGGGATCGAAGAGAGACCCAGTACTTC. It yields the protein CSVGRDRRETQYF.

This clonotype was found many times. The rearrangement uses TRBV6-2 or TRBV6-3 and TRBJ2-7, with D possibly called TRBD1 or TRBD2 (5 bases each). Germline CDR1 is MNHEY and CDR2 is SVGEGT. The CDR3 runs to 17 residues. Deletions cut 5 bases from V and 2 bases from J, with 22 bases between. DNA of the CDR3: TGTGCCAGCAGTGCCCTTCCCCCCGGGGCTGGGGCCTACGAGCAGTACTTC. This encodes CASSALPPGAGAYEQYF.

V and J are TRBV29-1 and TRBJ2-7, with 8 positions matching TRBD2. CDR1 SQVTM and CDR2 ANQGSEA come from the germline V gene. V trimming: 3 bases; J trimming: 4 bases; junction bases outside the gene matches: 8. This CDR3 comprises 14 residues. CDR3 loop: CSVDGAGAPYEQYF. Written as DNA, the CDR3 is TGCAGCGTTGATGGAGCGGGAGCCCCTTACGAGCAGTACTTC.

This clonotype was picked up many times. The chain joins TRBV3-1 to TRBJ2-7, with D perhaps TRBD1 (5 bases). This CDR3 has 13 residues. The V gene's germline CDR1 is LGHDT and CDR2 YNNKEL (reference sequence). Trimming shortened V by 1 base and J by 12 bases, and 16 bases separated the two germline ends. The CDR3: CASSQGRSGQSYF. Written as DNA, the CDR3 is TGTGCCAGCAGCCAAGGGCGGTCAGGGCAATCGTACTTC.

J is TRBJ2-1 and V is TRBV6-1; no clear D gene. Trimming left V 2 bases short and J 4 bases short, with 6 bases between. CDR1 is MNHNS, CDR2 SASEGT, per germline. There are 13 residues in the CDR3. CDR3: CASSETVYNEQFF. CDR3 nucleotides: TGTGCCAGCAGTGAAACAGTTTACAATGAGCAGTTCTTC.

This clonotype has only a few counts. The chain employs TRBV29-1 and TRBJ1-2, with 8 bases that match TRBD1. V lost 4 bases and J lost 8; bases outside the gene matches: 6. CDR1 SQVTM and CDR2 ANQGSEA come from the germline V gene. This CDR3 is 12 amino acids long. CDR3 bases: TGCAGCGTTGTATCAGGACAGGGCGGCTACACCTTC. It encodes CSVVSGQGGYTF.

This clonotype was picked up many times. This rearrangement joins TRBV6-1 to TRBJ1-1; D is possibly TRBD1 (6 bases). Germline V lookup: CDR1 MNHNS, CDR2 SASEGT. This CDR3 has 14 residues. V was shortened by 7 bases and J by 0 bases, with 12 bases between the two germline ends. CDR3 region: CASTHTGLNTEAFF. CDR3 coding DNA: TGTGCCAGCACCCATACAGGGTTGAACACTGAAGCTTTCTTT.

The chain joins TRBV4-1 to TRBJ1-5; 8 bases align to TRBD1. Germline CDR1 and CDR2: MGHRA and YSYEKL. The V and J ends lost 1 base and 5 bases, in that order; junction bases with no gene match: 4. The CDR3 runs to 15 residues. CDR3 sequence: CASSQGWTGHQPQHF. CDR3 sequence (DNA): TGCGCCAGCAGCCAAGGTTGGACAGGGCATCAGCCCCAGCATTTT.

This clonotype showed up just a few times. The J gene is TRBJ2-3, the V gene TRBV27; D remains unclear. Germline lookup yields CDR1 MNHEY and CDR2 SMNVEV (reference sequence). This CDR3 region has 13 residues. Trimming took off 4 bases at V and 3 bases at J, with 8 bases between the two ends. In nucleotides, the CDR3 is TGTGCCAGCAGTTCCAGAAGAACAGATACGCAGTATTTT. Translating gives CASSSRRTDTQYF.

This clonotype was counted only a few times. The chain uses TRBV20-1 and TRBJ2-7; TRBD1 might be the D (5 bases). The CDR3 has 13 residues. Germline CDR1 is DFQATT and CDR2 is SNEGSKA (reference sequence). The germline V and J ends were trimmed by 6 bases and 1 base, with 13 bases remaining between them. The CDR3 DNA sequence: TGCAGTGCCCGGATGACAGCATCCTACGAGCAGTACTTC. This encodes CSARMTASYEQYF.

This clonotype has at least ten counts. The chain combines TRBV12-3 or TRBV12-4 with TRBJ1-5, with D perhaps TRBD1 (5 bases). This CDR3 has 14 amino acids. V gave up 7 bases and J gave up 6 bases, with 16 bases separating them. This CDR3 reads CASTLSRQLQPQHF. The CDR3 bases are TGTGCCAGCACTTTGTCTCGACAGCTTCAGCCCCAGCATTTT.

This clonotype was counted at least ten times. The V gene is TRBV28, the J gene TRBJ1-5; TRBD1 might be the D (6 bases). The CDR3 runs to 14 residues. V was pared by 4 bases and J by 5 bases, with 12 bases between. Germline CDR1 and CDR2: MDHEN and SYDVKM. DNA of the CDR3: TGTGCCAGCAGTTCTGAATCAGGGGATCAGCCCCAGCATTTT. Protein: CASSSESGDQPQHF. Drawing the rest from reference TRBV28 and TRBJ1-5, the complete variable domain is DVKVTQSSRYLVKRTGEKVFLECVQDMDHENMFWYRQDPGLGLRLIYFSYDVKMKEKGDIPEGYSVSREKKERFSLILESASTNQTSMYLCASSSESGDQPQHFGDGTRLSIL.

J is TRBJ1-1 and V is TRBV29-1; D gene unclear. The CDR3 totals 12 residues. The V end lost 4 bases, the J end lost 3 bases, and 9 bases lay between the germline ends. Germline loops: CDR1 SQVTM, CDR2 ANQGSEA. CDR3 sequence: CSVARSDTEAFF. CDR3 in DNA: TGCAGCGTTGCACGCAGCGACACTGAAGCTTTCTTT.

V is TRBV5-1 and J is TRBJ1-2; 7 nucleotides line up with TRBD1. The CDR3 consists of 18 residues. Germline V gene data show CDR1 as SGHRS and CDR2 as YFSETQ. The V gene end was trimmed by 0 bases and the J gene end by 1 base; junction bases not matched to a gene: 12. The CDR3 loop is CASSLGPYRGQRNYGYTF. The CDR3 DNA follows: TGCGCCAGCAGCTTGGGGCCCTACAGGGGACAGCGTAACTATGGCTACACCTTC.

As regards this clonotype: A much larger clone lies a single base off, so this may be a read error. The chain couples TRBV29-1 to TRBJ2-7; TRBD2 aligns across 7 bases. Germline V lookup: CDR1 SQVTM, CDR2 ANQGSEA. CDR3 length: 15 residues. This CDR3 reads CSVEEGRAGIYERYF. The CDR3 region has the DNA TGCAGCGTTGAAGAGGGACGAGCGGGAATTTACGAGCGGTACTTC.

This clonotype appeared a few times. The chain carries TRBV30 and TRBJ2-5; TRBD1 matches at 11 bases. The CDR3 covers 13 residues. V lost 5 bases to trimming and J lost 5 bases; unmatched junction nucleotides: 4. CDR1 and CDR2 (germline): GTSNPN, SVGIG (reference sequence). The DNA of the CDR3 is TGTGCCTGGGGGACAGGGGGGAGGGAGACCCAGTACTTC. Its translation: CAWGTGGRETQYF.

V and J are TRBV6-2 or TRBV6-3 and TRBJ2-2; 7 nucleotides line up with TRBD2. V shed 6 bases, J shed 1 base, and the junction held 11 bases outside the gene matches. From germline, CDR1 is MNHEY and CDR2 SVGEGT. CDR3 size: 17 residues. The chain's CDR3 is CASSDPGLVMNTGELFF. CDR3 bases: TGTGCCAGCAGCGACCCTGGACTAGTAATGAACACCGGGGAGCTGTTTTTT.

This clonotype was seen repeatedly, ten times or more. The chain is built from TRBV6-2 or TRBV6-3 and TRBJ2-7, with D perhaps matching TRBD2 (6 bases). The germline V gene has CDR1 MNHEY and CDR2 SVGEGT. Trimming stripped 5 bases from V and 2 bases from J, with 19 bases between. This CDR3 contains 16 residues. CDR3: CASSPTPAGPTYEQYF. CDR3 in DNA: TGTGCCAGCAGTCCAACCCCCGCGGGACCTACCTACGAGCAGTACTTC.

This clonotype was detected only a few times. The chain recombines TRBV12-3 or TRBV12-4 with TRBJ2-5; D unclear. This CDR3 is 12 amino acids long. Trimming pared 2 bases from V and 8 bases from J, leaving 9 bases between. Here the CDR3 reads CASSLYGSTQYF. In DNA, the CDR3 is TGTGCCAGCAGTTTATACGGCAGCACCCAGTACTTC.